What follows is one TCR beta chain and its context. Its antigen is not identified. In TCRdb, the multiplex PCR reads were re-called with MiXCR into one record per CDR3 protein. Altogether approximately 210,000 distinct CDR3 sequences are present, under 40% being singletons, with the ten largest covering about 3.9%. The V gene lost 5 bases and the J gene lost 12 bases, with 16 bases spanning the gap. The CDR3 totals 12 residues. Germline-derived CDR1 and CDR2 are SEHNR and FQNEAQ (reference sequence). This specimen comes from a study of breast tumors, draining lymph nodes, adjacent tissues. General study findings and limits: Tumor repertoires ranked between lymph nodes and nontumor tissue in diversity, with V and J gene preferences. The lymph node origin of tumor T cells was framed as consistent with a hypothesis, not demonstrated.

The lymph nodes were axillary draining lymph nodes from breast cancer patients. The chain couples TRBV7-9 to TRBJ1-2; perhaps TRBD1 as D (5 bases). The sequence was obtained from a female donor with breast cancer. Some clones in this sample may be carry-over from other donors' samples. Sequencing was performed on axillary lymph node tissue. DNA for the CDR3: TGTGCCAGCAGCCTAGGACAAGCTGGAAACACCTTC. This translates into CASSLGQAGNTF.